This T cell receptor beta chain was observed in a study of vaccination and CD4 T cells after COVID-19. For the study at large: PCR on nasal swabs identified SARS-CoV-2 in convalescent patients, of whom nine were mild and one severe. At a median about 95 days (range 35 to 161) after diagnosis, post-COVID samples were drawn. The study, taken as a whole, reports: Vaccine-specific clones numbering 304 of 307 showed spike mono-reactivity in convalescent patients. For SARS-CoV-2-reactive clonotypes, the median went from about 20 to 38, a nonsignificant increase.

This CDR3 spans 15 amino acids. Germline assignment: CDR1 SGHTA and CDR2 FQGTGA. Between the trimmed V and J ends, which lost 3 bases and 1 base, there was a span of 9 bases. TCRdb independently ran MiXCR on the PCR reads; one entry per CDR3 protein. This table has 20,000 to 25,000 distinct CDR3 sequences, roughly 50% appearing once. This clonotype appeared a few times. Its specificity is not known. The rearrangement links TRBV7-3 to TRBJ2-2, with D unclear. This material consisted of CD4+ T cells from blood, taken before SARS-CoV-2 vaccination. This receptor was obtained from a human donor who had recovered from COVID-19. In DNA form, the CDR3 reads TGTGCCAGCAGCTTTCGCGGCGGGAACACCGGGGAGCTGTTTTTT. This sequence encodes CASSFRGGNTGELFF.